The subject of this entry is one TCR beta chain. As yet, its antigen is unknown. The germline V gene has CDR1 LNHDA and CDR2 SQIVND (reference sequence). This CDR3 has 16 residues. Trimming cost V 1 base and J 1 base, with 11 bases left between them. These data come from a study of graft-versus-host responses after intestinal transplantation. Background on the study: Multivisceral, liver-intestinal, or isolated intestinal grafts went to recipients. Notes on the study in general: GvH clones turned up in recipient marrow; some had shown up first in ileum or blood. Association was observed between peak circulating GvH clone levels and early post-transplant HvG declines. Allograft graft-versus-host to host-versus-graft clonal ratios ran high in patients with graft-donor T cell macrochimerism.

Clones were read by immunoSEQ multiplex PCR, and TCRdb kept only the in-frame ones, dropping some. The table has about 110,000 clones, roughly 93% seen once. The source of this sequence is a human donor who received an intestinal transplant. The chain joins TRBV19 to TRBJ1-5; the D is unclear. Specimen: unstimulated CD8+ T cells sorted from spleen or lymph node cells, collected before intestinal transplant. This CDR3 reads CASSIAPTLSNQPQHF. The DNA of the CDR3 is TGTGCCAGTAGTATAGCCCCAACGTTGAGCAATCAGCCCCAGCATTTT.